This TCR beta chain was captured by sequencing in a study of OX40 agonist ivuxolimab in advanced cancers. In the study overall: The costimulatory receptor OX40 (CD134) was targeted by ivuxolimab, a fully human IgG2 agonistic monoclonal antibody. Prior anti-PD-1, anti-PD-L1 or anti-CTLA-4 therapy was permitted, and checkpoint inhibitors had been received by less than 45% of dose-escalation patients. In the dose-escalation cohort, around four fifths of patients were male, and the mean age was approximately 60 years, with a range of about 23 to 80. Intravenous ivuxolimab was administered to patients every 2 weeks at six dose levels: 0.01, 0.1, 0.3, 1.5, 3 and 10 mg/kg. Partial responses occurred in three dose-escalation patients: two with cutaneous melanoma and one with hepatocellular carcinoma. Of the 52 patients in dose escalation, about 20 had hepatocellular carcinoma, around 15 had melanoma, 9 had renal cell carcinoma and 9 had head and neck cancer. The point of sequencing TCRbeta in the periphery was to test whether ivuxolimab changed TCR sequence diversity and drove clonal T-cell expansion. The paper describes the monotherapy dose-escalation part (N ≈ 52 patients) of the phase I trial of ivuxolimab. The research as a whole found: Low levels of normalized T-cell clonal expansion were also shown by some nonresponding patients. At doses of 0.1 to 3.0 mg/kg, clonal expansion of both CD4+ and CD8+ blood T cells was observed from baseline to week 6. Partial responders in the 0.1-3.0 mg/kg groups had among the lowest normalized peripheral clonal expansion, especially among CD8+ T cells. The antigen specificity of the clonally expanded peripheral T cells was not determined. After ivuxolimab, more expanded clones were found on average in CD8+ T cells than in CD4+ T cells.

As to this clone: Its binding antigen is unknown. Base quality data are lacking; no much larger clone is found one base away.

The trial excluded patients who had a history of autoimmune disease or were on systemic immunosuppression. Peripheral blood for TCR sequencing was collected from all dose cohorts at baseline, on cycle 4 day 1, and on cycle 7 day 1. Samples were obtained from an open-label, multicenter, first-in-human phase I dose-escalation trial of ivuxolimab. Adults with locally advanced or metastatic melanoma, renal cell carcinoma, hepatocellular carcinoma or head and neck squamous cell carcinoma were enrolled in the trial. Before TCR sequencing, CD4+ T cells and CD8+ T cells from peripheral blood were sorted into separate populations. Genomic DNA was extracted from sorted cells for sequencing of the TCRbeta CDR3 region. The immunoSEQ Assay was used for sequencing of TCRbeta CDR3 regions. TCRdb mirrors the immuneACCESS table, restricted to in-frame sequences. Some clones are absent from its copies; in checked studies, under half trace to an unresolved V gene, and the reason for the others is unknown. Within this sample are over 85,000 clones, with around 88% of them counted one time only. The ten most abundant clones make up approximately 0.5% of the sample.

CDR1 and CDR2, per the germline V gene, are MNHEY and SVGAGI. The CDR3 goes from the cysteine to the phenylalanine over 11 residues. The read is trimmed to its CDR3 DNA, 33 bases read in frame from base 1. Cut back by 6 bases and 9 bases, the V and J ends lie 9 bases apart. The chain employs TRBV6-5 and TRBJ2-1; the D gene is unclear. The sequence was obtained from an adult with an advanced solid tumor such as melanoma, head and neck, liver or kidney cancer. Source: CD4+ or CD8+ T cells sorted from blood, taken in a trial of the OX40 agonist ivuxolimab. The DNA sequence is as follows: TGTGCCAGCAGCTATTCGGGTGAGCAGTTCTTC. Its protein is CASSYSGEQFF.